A selection of T cell receptor beta chains follows, all from one sample in a study of T cell changes during pregnancy in multiple sclerosis. Clones were read by immunoSEQ multiplex PCR, and TCRdb kept only the in-frame ones, dropping some. The sample records about 31,000 clones, 88% being singletons. The source was CD4+ T cells from peripheral blood mononuclear cells, collected in the first trimester of pregnancy. The receptors derive from a female donor in good health, enrolled as a control in a pregnancy study. Both conserved end residues are part of each CDR3. Fields, in order: V gene, J gene, clone size, D gene, CDR3 protein, CDR3 DNA. D genes are given only for firm matches. Rows give clone size only sometimes, using once, few, many, or a class for an expanded clone.

V gene: TRBV5-6
J gene: TRBJ1-4
clone size: once
D gene: TRBD1
CDR3 protein: CASSWTGFPNEKLFF
CDR3 DNA: TGTGCCAGCAGCTGGACAGGTTTCCCTAATGAAAAACTGTTTTTT

V gene: TRBV5-6
J gene: TRBJ2-7
clone size: .
D gene: .
CDR3 protein: CASSPEWTAISYEQYF
CDR3 DNA: TGTGCCAGCAGCCCGGAATGGACAGCGATCTCCTACGAGCAGTACTTC

V gene: TRBV11-2
J gene: TRBJ1-4
clone size: .
D gene: .
CDR3 protein: CASRGAETNEKLFF
CDR3 DNA: TGTGCCAGCAGGGGGGCCGAGACTAATGAAAAACTGTTTTTT

V gene: TRBV6-5
J gene: TRBJ1-4
clone size: once
D gene: .
CDR3 protein: CASSYARGHEKLFF
CDR3 DNA: TGTGCCAGCAGTTACGCCAGGGGTCATGAAAAACTGTTTTTT

V gene: TRBV2
J gene: TRBJ1-2
clone size: .
D gene: TRBD1
CDR3 protein: CASSGTGNYGYTF
CDR3 DNA: TGTGCCAGCAGTGGGACAGGGAACTATGGCTACACCTTC

V gene: TRBV19
J gene: TRBJ2-7
clone size: .
D gene: TRBD2
CDR3 protein: CAAGRGLAGSSYEQYF
CDR3 DNA: TGTGCCGCTGGGCGGGGACTAGCGGGGAGCTCCTACGAGCAGTACTTC

V gene: TRBV10-3
J gene: TRBJ2-3
clone size: .
D gene: TRBD2
CDR3 protein: CAISSTSGERADTQYF
CDR3 DNA: TGTGCCATCAGTTCTACTAGCGGGGAGAGGGCAGATACGCAGTATTTT

V gene: TRBV19
J gene: TRBJ2-5
clone size: .
D gene: .
CDR3 protein: CASSINRQYQETQYF
CDR3 DNA: TGTGCCAGTAGCATCAACCGACAGTATCAAGAGACCCAGTACTTC

V gene: TRBV11-1
J gene: TRBJ2-5
clone size: .
D gene: .
CDR3 protein: CASRHTRTRTQETQYF
CDR3 DNA: TGTGCCAGCAGGCATACTCGGACAAGAACTCAAGAGACCCAGTACTTC

V gene: TRBV30
J gene: TRBJ1-1
clone size: few
D gene: .
CDR3 protein: CAWRGKAGTEAFF
CDR3 DNA: TGTGCCTGGAGGGGGAAGGCGGGCACTGAAGCTTTCTTT

V gene: TRBV6-1
J gene: TRBJ2-2
clone size: medium-sized
D gene: TRBD1
CDR3 protein: CASKWGQGTGELFF
CDR3 DNA: TGTGCCAGCAAGTGGGGACAGGGGACCGGGGAGCTGTTTTTT

V gene: TRBV7-8
J gene: TRBJ1-2
clone size: .
D gene: .
CDR3 protein: CASSLEFVRALTF
CDR3 DNA: TGTGCCAGCAGCTTAGAGTTCGTCAGGGCCCTCACCTTC

V gene: TRBV6-5
J gene: TRBJ2-7
clone size: .
D gene: .
CDR3 protein: CASRQTWGQWNF
CDR3 DNA: TGTGCCAGCAGACAAACGTGGGGGCAGTGGAACTTC

V gene: TRBV5-1
J gene: TRBJ2-1
clone size: .
D gene: TRBD1
CDR3 protein: CASSWATGGDGPEQFF
CDR3 DNA: TGCGCCAGCAGCTGGGCTACAGGGGGCGATGGGCCTGAGCAGTTCTTC

V gene: TRBV6-5
J gene: TRBJ1-1
clone size: once
D gene: .
CDR3 protein: CASSLIEDTEAFF
CDR3 DNA: TGTGCCAGCAGTCTTATAGAGGACACTGAAGCTTTCTTT

V gene: TRBV11-1
J gene: TRBJ2-7
clone size: .
D gene: TRBD1
CDR3 protein: CASTRTGAYEQYF
CDR3 DNA: TGTGCCAGCACACGGACAGGAGCTTACGAGCAGTACTTC

V gene: TRBV10-3
J gene: TRBJ2-7
clone size: .
D gene: .
CDR3 protein: CAIGPPTAGNEQYF
CDR3 DNA: TGTGCCATCGGACCCCCAACCGCAGGGAACGAGCAGTACTTC

V gene: TRBV7-9
J gene: TRBJ1-6
clone size: once
D gene: TRBD1
CDR3 protein: CASSPGGGAWSPLHF
CDR3 DNA: TGTGCCAGCAGTCCGGGAGGGGGCGCCTGGTCACCCCTCCACTTT

V gene: TRBV29-1
J gene: TRBJ2-3
clone size: .
D gene: .
CDR3 protein: CSVEDRRVTSTDTQYF
CDR3 DNA: TGCAGCGTTGAAGACAGGCGCGTAACTAGCACAGATACGCAGTATTTT

V gene: TRBV5-8
J gene: TRBJ2-2
clone size: .
D gene: .
CDR3 protein: CASSENRNTGELFF
CDR3 DNA: TGTGCCAGCAGCGAGAACAGGAACACCGGGGAGCTGTTTTTT

V gene: TRBV5-5
J gene: TRBJ2-2
clone size: once
D gene: TRBD1
CDR3 protein: CASSIGTDSNTGELFF
CDR3 DNA: TGTGCCAGCAGCATCGGGACAGACTCGAACACCGGGGAGCTGTTTTTT

V gene: TRBV7-9
J gene: TRBJ1-6
clone size: few
D gene: TRBD1
CDR3 protein: CASSLAAGGSNSPLHF
CDR3 DNA: TGTGCCAGCAGCTTAGCGGCAGGGGGCTCAAATTCACCCCTCCACTTT

V gene: TRBV7-8
J gene: TRBJ2-3
clone size: .
D gene: .
CDR3 protein: CASAGGRADTQYF
CDR3 DNA: TGTGCCAGCGCCGGGGGGCGAGCAGATACGCAGTATTTT

V gene: TRBV11-3
J gene: TRBJ1-5
clone size: .
D gene: .
CDR3 protein: CASSSSRGGPQHF
CDR3 DNA: TGTGCCAGCAGCTCCTCCCGGGGGGGGCCCCAGCATTTT

V gene: TRBV10-1
J gene: TRBJ1-2
clone size: once
D gene: .
CDR3 protein: CARGTDNYGYTF
CDR3 DNA: TGCGCCAGGGGGACTGATAACTATGGCTACACCTTC

V gene: TRBV5-5
J gene: TRBJ1-4
clone size: .
D gene: .
CDR3 protein: CASSLPRDAEKLFF
CDR3 DNA: TGTGCCAGCAGCTTGCCCCGGGATGCTGAAAAACTGTTTTTT

V gene: TRBV2
J gene: TRBJ1-2
clone size: .
D gene: .
CDR3 protein: CASSDTKWVLDYGYTF
CDR3 DNA: TGTGCCAGCAGCGACACCAAATGGGTTTTGGACTATGGCTACACCTTC

V gene: TRBV19
J gene: TRBJ1-3
clone size: .
D gene: .
CDR3 protein: CASSPTGSGNTIYF
CDR3 DNA: TGTGCCAGTAGTCCTACAGGGTCTGGAAACACCATATATTTT

V gene: TRBV15
J gene: TRBJ2-7
clone size: .
D gene: TRBD1
CDR3 protein: CATSTMGQGEQYF
CDR3 DNA: TGTGCCACCAGCACCATGGGACAGGGCGAGCAGTACTTC

V gene: TRBV5-1
J gene: TRBJ2-7
clone size: .
D gene: TRBD1
CDR3 protein: CASRVGQGYEQYF
CDR3 DNA: TGCGCCAGCAGGGTGGGACAGGGATACGAGCAGTACTTC

V gene: TRBV18
J gene: TRBJ2-5
clone size: .
D gene: TRBD1
CDR3 protein: CASSHDRGQETQYF
CDR3 DNA: TGTGCCAGCTCTCACGACAGGGGCCAAGAGACCCAGTACTTC

V gene: TRBV7-2
J gene: TRBJ2-2
clone size: .
D gene: TRBD1
CDR3 protein: CASSLRGQAANTGELFF
CDR3 DNA: TGTGCCAGCAGCTTAAGGGGGCAGGCGGCGAACACCGGGGAGCTGTTTTTT

V gene: TRBV30
J gene: TRBJ2-6
clone size: once
D gene: .
CDR3 protein: CAEGVAGANVLTF
CDR3 DNA: TGTGCCGAGGGGGTGGCGGGGGCCAACGTCCTGACTTTC

V gene: TRBV10-3
J gene: TRBJ2-3
clone size: medium-sized
D gene: TRBD2
CDR3 protein: CAISDRTSGGYTDTQYF
CDR3 DNA: TGTGCCATCAGTGACCGGACTAGCGGAGGTTACACAGATACGCAGTATTTT

V gene: TRBV5-5
J gene: TRBJ2-7
clone size: .
D gene: .
CDR3 protein: CASSSTHGGLNEQYF
CDR3 DNA: TGTGCCAGCAGCTCTACCCACGGGGGTCTCAACGAGCAGTACTTC

V gene: TRBV6-1
J gene: TRBJ2-7
clone size: .
D gene: .
CDR3 protein: CASGEFYEQYF
CDR3 DNA: TGTGCCAGCGGGGAGTTCTACGAGCAGTACTTC

V gene: TRBV5-1
J gene: TRBJ2-2
clone size: .
D gene: .
CDR3 protein: CASSTGPTTGELFF
CDR3 DNA: TGCGCCAGCAGCACCGGTCCAACCACCGGGGAGCTGTTTTTT

V gene: TRBV5-6
J gene: TRBJ2-7
clone size: .
D gene: .
CDR3 protein: CASSLSGTRKYF
CDR3 DNA: TGTGCCAGCAGCCTCTCCGGGACAAGGAAGTACTTC

V gene: TRBV5-6
J gene: TRBJ1-5
clone size: .
D gene: .
CDR3 protein: CASSWSRGQRSNQPQHF
CDR3 DNA: TGTGCCAGCAGCTGGAGTCGGGGACAACGTAGCAATCAGCCCCAGCATTTT

V gene: TRBV27
J gene: TRBJ1-6
clone size: .
D gene: TRBD1
CDR3 protein: CASGNRGNMNSPLHF
CDR3 DNA: TGTGCCAGCGGGAACAGGGGTAATATGAATTCACCCCTCCACTTT

V gene: TRBV11-1
J gene: TRBJ2-5
clone size: .
D gene: .
CDR3 protein: CASSLRGRQVISQETQYF
CDR3 DNA: TGTGCCAGCAGCTTAAGGGGCCGCCAAGTCATTTCCCAAGAGACCCAGTACTTC

V gene: TRBV6-1
J gene: TRBJ1-5
clone size: .
D gene: TRBD1
CDR3 protein: CASSVQGEQPQHF
CDR3 DNA: TGTGCCAGCAGTGTACAGGGGGAGCAGCCCCAGCATTTT